The 22 T cell receptor beta chains below all came from one sample that was sequenced in a study of immune characterization of retroperitoneal liposarcoma. TCRdb itself ran the PCR reads through MiXCR, one entry per CDR3 protein. This table has a few thousand distinct CDR3 sequences, 40% to 55% appearing once. Sequenced input: tumor tissue. The receptors derive from a female donor with retroperitoneal liposarcoma.

The genes are TRBV6-1 and TRBJ2-2, with a weak D call TRBD1 (7 bases). Per the germline V gene, CDR1 is MNHNS and CDR2 is SASEGT. Trimming removed 6 bases from V and 4 bases from J, with 18 bases in between. CDR3 length: 16 residues. CDR3 nucleotides: TGTGCCAGCAGGGACAAGATTCAGGGGGGCACCGGGGAGCTGTTTTTT. Residues: CASRDKIQGGTGELFF.

This clonotype was counted a few times. Mismatch with germline at one junction end may stem from a read error. The chain joins TRBV7-6 to TRBJ2-1; 10 bases fit TRBD1. Germline CDR1 is SGHVS and CDR2 is FNYEAQ. The CDR3 runs to 15 residues. The CDR3 is CASSLRQGALYEQFF. CDR3 nucleotides: TGTGCTAGCAGCCTTAGACAGGGGGCTTTGTATGAGCAGTTCTTC.

The genes are TRBV6-1 and TRBJ2-3, with a tentative D call TRBD2 (7 bases). Germline V gives CDR1 MNHNS, CDR2 SASEGT. CDR3 length: 15 amino acids. The V and J ends lost 0 bases and 6 bases respectively, with 13 bases between them. The CDR3 here is CASSEAGGGHDTQYF. For the CDR3, the DNA is TGTGCCAGCAGTGAAGCGGGGGGGGGCCACGATACGCAGTATTTT.

J is TRBJ2-5 and V is TRBV27; D gene uncertain. Germline values: CDR1 MNHEY, CDR2 SMNVEV (reference sequence). Between the trimmed V and J ends, which lost 5 bases and 3 bases, there was a span of 10 bases. The CDR3 extends over 13 amino acids. In nucleotides, the CDR3 is TGTGCCAGCAGTCGCCAGCCGGAAGAGACCCAGTACTTC. Translating it yields CASSRQPEETQYF.

In nucleotides, the CDR3 is TGCGCCAGCAGCCAAGAGGCCGGAAGGCCTGAGCAGTACTTC. Protein product: CASSQEAGRPEQYF. V and J are TRBV4-1 and TRBJ2-1; D gene unclear. The tail of the sequence fits TRBJ2-7 better, so the J call may be wrong. Per the germline V gene, CDR1 is MGHRA and CDR2 is YSYEKL. CDR3 length equals 14 residues.

The V and J genes are TRBV7-2 and TRBJ2-3, with D unresolved. There are 13 residues in the CDR3. The germline V gene has CDR1 SGHTA and CDR2 FQGNSA. Trimming stripped 1 base from V and 4 bases from J, with 6 bases between. As DNA, the CDR3 is TGTGCCAGCAGCTTAGTATTCGCAGATACGCAGTATTTT. Amino acid sequence: CASSLVFADTQYF.

The gene calls are TRBV12-3 or TRBV12-4 and TRBJ2-1; D could derive from TRBD1 or TRBD2 (5 bases each). The length of the CDR3 is 17 residues. V was pared by 6 bases and J by 4 bases, with 22 bases between. The CDR3: CASRSVPGTSPYNEQFF. The CDR3 DNA sequence: TGTGCCAGCAGATCCGTCCCGGGGACCTCCCCGTACAATGAGCAGTTCTTC.

This clonotype was seen only once. The chain has TRBV6-8 and TRBJ2-1; D perhaps matches TRBD1 (5 bases). TRBJ2-5 explains the end of the DNA better; the J call may be wrong. Germline values: CDR1 MNHGY, CDR2 SAAAGT. The CDR3 sequence is 14 residues long. The chain's CDR3 is CASSSYDSQETQYF. The CDR3 DNA follows: TGTGCCAGCAGTTCCTACGACAGTCAAGAGACCCAGTACTTC.

The chain links TRBV7-2 to TRBJ1-1; no clear D. Per germline, CDR1 SGHTA and CDR2 FQGNSA. V shed 2 bases and J shed 1 base, with 5 bases lying between them. This CDR3 is 13 amino acids long. The CDR3 loop reads CASSLSQNTEAFF. The DNA for the CDR3 is TGTGCCAGCAGCTTATCTCAGAACACTGAAGCTTTCTTT. The full variable domain, its missing parts supplied by reference TRBV7-2 and TRBJ1-1, is GAGVSQSPSNKVTEKGKDVELRCDPISGHTALYWYRQSLGQGLEFLIYFQGNSAPDKSGLPSDRFSAERTGGSVSTLTIQRTQQEDSAVYLCASSLSQNTEAFFGQGTRLTVV.

The rearrangement uses TRBV6-1 and TRBJ1-4; D is perhaps TRBD1 (6 bases). The CDR3 consists of 14 residues. V gave up 5 bases and J gave up 5 bases, with 12 bases separating them. Germline-derived CDR1 and CDR2 are MNHNS and SASEGT. This CDR3 reads CASSPRDINEKLFF. In DNA, the CDR3 is TGTGCCAGCAGTCCTCGGGACATAAATGAAAAACTGTTTTTT.

This rearrangement joins TRBV6-6 to TRBJ2-5, with D tentatively TRBD1 or TRBD2 (6 bases each). The V gene lost 0 bases and the J gene lost 5 bases, with 16 bases spanning the gap. The germline V gene encodes CDR1 MNHNY and CDR2 SVGAGI (reference sequence). The CDR3 runs to 16 residues. CDR3 nucleotides: TGTGCCAGCAGTTACTCCTTCCGGGAGAGGGGGGAGACCCAGTACTTC. Translated, it gives CASSYSFRERGETQYF.

The V and J genes are TRBV6-1 and TRBJ2-1; D unclear. Trimming shortened V by 2 bases and J by 1 base, and 9 bases separated the two germline ends. Looked up from germline, CDR1 is MNHNS and CDR2 is SASEGT. The CDR3 sequence is 15 residues long. The CDR3 nucleotides are TGTGCCAGCAGTGAATCGGCTTCTTCCTACAATGAGCAGTTCTTC. Protein sequence: CASSESASSYNEQFF.

J is TRBJ2-3 and V is TRBV6-1, with 7 bases that match TRBD1. Germline trimming cut 6 bases from V and 3 bases from J; bases unmatched to any gene: 12. Germline CDR1 is MNHNS and CDR2 is SASEGT. The CDR3 is 16 amino acids. The CDR3, as DNA: TGTGCCAGCAGGACATGGGACAGCCTTATGACAGATACGCAGTATTTT. Protein: CASRTWDSLMTDTQYF.

The chain uses TRBV6-8 and TRBJ2-1, with no clear D. There are 12 residues in the CDR3. Germline V gene data show CDR1 as MNHGY and CDR2 as SAAAGT. Trimming removed 5 bases at V and 15 bases at J, with 17 bases between. The DNA for the CDR3 is TGTGCCAGCAGTGTAAGTGCTAGGCTCCCGTTCTTC. As protein: CASSVSARLPFF.

The V call is TRBV6-1, the J call TRBJ2-1; TRBD2 aligns across 7 bases. The CDR3 sequence is 16 residues long. J lost 3 bases, V lost 3 bases, and 8 bases had no gene match. In germline, CDR1 is MNHNS, CDR2 SASEGT. The CDR3 loop reads CASSEVHGTNYNEQFF. As DNA, the CDR3 is TGTGCCAGCAGTGAGGTTCACGGGACTAACTACAATGAGCAGTTCTTC.

In its sample, this clonotype is medium-sized. The V gene is TRBV7-2, the J gene TRBJ2-5, with 14 bases that match TRBD2. The CDR3 has 17 residues. With 2 bases clipped from V and 6 bases from J, the junction kept 8 bases outside the gene matches. Germline assignment: CDR1 SGHTA and CDR2 FQGNSA. The CDR3 coding sequence is TGTGCCAGCAGCTTATCCGGGACTAGCGGGAGTATGAAGACCCAGTACTTC. This encodes CASSLSGTSGSMKTQYF.

This clonotype occurred a few times. The chain uses TRBV6-1 and TRBJ2-1; D gene ambiguous. Germline V CDR1 and CDR2: MNHNS, SASEGT. This CDR3 contains 13 residues. V shed 0 bases and J shed 9 bases, with 9 bases lying between them. Here the CDR3 DNA reads TGTGCCAGCAGTGAAGCGATAGGGATTGAGCAGTTCTTC. It yields the protein CASSEAIGIEQFF.

This clonotype was detected a few times. The DNA of the CDR3 is TGTGCCAGCAGCTTAGAGTTAGCTTCAGCCTACAATGAGCAGTACTTC. Its translation: CASSLELASAYNEQYF. The chain links TRBV7-6 to TRBJ2-1, with D unresolved. The J call may be mistaken, given a closer DNA end match to TRBJ2-7. The CDR3 spans 16 residues. Germline V gene data show CDR1 as SGHVS and CDR2 as FNYEAQ.

The gene calls are TRBV11-2 and TRBJ2-5; TRBD2 aligns across 13 bases. Germline CDR1 is SGHAT and CDR2 is FQNNGV. V was pared by 5 bases and J by 4 bases, with 7 bases of the junction left unmatched. The CDR3 is 16 residues long. As DNA, the CDR3 is TGTGCCAGCAGCCGGACTAGCGGGAGCTCCCGAGAGACCCAGTACTTC. Translating gives CASSRTSGSSRETQYF.

This clonotype came up a few times. This may come from a read error, since a much larger clone is one base off. The gene calls are TRBV6-1 and TRBJ2-1; possible D gene TRBD2, 5 bases. Trimming stripped 6 bases from V and 13 bases from J, with 25 bases between. CDR3 length equals 15 residues. Germline V CDR1 and CDR2: MNHNS, SASEGT. For the CDR3, the DNA is TGTGCCAGCAGACCCCCGAGGACTGGTCTAGAGACCCAGTTCTTC. Translated: CASRPPRTGLETQFF.

This clonotype is large in the sample. The chain employs TRBV12-3 or TRBV12-4 and TRBJ2-5; maybe TRBD2 (6 bases). This CDR3 contains 12 residues. V gave up 2 bases and J gave up 11 bases, with 12 bases separating them. In DNA, the CDR3 is TGTGCCAGCAGTTTACGCCGACGGGAGCAGTACTTC. The encoded protein is CASSLRRREQYF.

The chain links TRBV12-3 or TRBV12-4 to TRBJ2-1; 7 nucleotides agree with TRBD2. The end of the DNA is better explained by TRBJ2-7, so the J call may be wrong. The CDR3 loop spans 13 amino acids. The CDR3 protein is CASSFGGSTEQYF. In DNA form, the CDR3 reads TGTGCCAGCAGTTTCGGCGGGAGTACCGAGCAGTACTTC.